This TCR beta chain was recorded in a study of blood T cell repertoires in COVID-19 (dated by TCRdb to the early 2020s). Regarding the study in general: Collaborator samples came from the United States, Italy and Spain and covered acute and convalescent phases of COVID-19. The prospective study material was composed of cDNA or gDNA derived from T cells, B-cell-depleted T cells, or PBMCs. Deeply sampled blood TCRbeta repertoires from subjects exposed to, actively infected with, or recovered from COVID-19 were included in the dataset. A freely available public database, intended as a resource for researchers studying the immune response to SARS-CoV-2, is where the repertoires were released. The samples were drawn from two sources: the first 160 participants of the ongoing ImmuneRACE study, and 950 to 1,500 subjects contributed by 6 global collaborators. A de-identified subject ID, COVID-19 status, age in years and sex were almost always included in the sample metadata. HLA class I and class II types, where available, came from metadata supplied by the sample provider rather than from assay-based typing. The full study reports these points: The amount of clinical and demographic metadata varied by source and participant and was provided uncurated.

Collaborating institutions collected whole blood in K2EDTA tubes following their own protocols. Collaborator samples were shipped for TCRbeta analysis as frozen whole blood, isolated PBMCs, or DNA extracted from either sample type. As regards this clone: What this receptor recognizes is not known. Nothing much larger sits one base from this clone, and base qualities are not available.

TCRbeta CDR3 regions were amplified from genomic DNA by means of the immunoSEQ Assay, a bias-controlled multiplex PCR. Per the source publication's procedure: Within the assay, amplification of reference gene primers was used to estimate how many nucleated cells each sample contained. Sequence reads were collapsed and filtered to measure the absolute abundance of every unique TCRbeta CDR3 rearrangement. For each sample, productive Simpson clonality was calculated as the square root of Simpson's diversity index across productive rearrangements. Held by TCRdb, this immuneACCESS table contains in-frame sequences only and omits some clones. Under half of the omission traces to an unresolved V gene where checked; the cause of the rest is unknown. Clone size and V and J calls were adopted from that table, with D and trimming inferred from the DNA. The sample contains tens of thousands of clones, 92% of them found a single time. The top ten constitute 30% to 40% of the sample.

The junction shows trimming of 5 bases on V and 4 bases on J, and the gene matches do not reach 7 bases of it. The CDR1 and CDR2 encoded by the germline V gene (reference sequence) are LNHDA and SQIVND. The CDR3 starts with the cysteine, ends with the phenylalanine, and has 15 residues. The read is trimmed to its CDR3 DNA, 45 bases read in frame from base 1. The chain was built from TRBV19 and TRBJ2-1, with 8 bases matching TRBD2. The sample consisted of peripheral blood. The clonotype originates from a man in his 70s with active COVID-19. The nucleotide sequence reads as follows: TGTGCCAGTAGTGTCGGGGGGGGCTCGTACAATGAGCAGTTCTTC. This yields the protein CASSVGGGSYNEQFF.